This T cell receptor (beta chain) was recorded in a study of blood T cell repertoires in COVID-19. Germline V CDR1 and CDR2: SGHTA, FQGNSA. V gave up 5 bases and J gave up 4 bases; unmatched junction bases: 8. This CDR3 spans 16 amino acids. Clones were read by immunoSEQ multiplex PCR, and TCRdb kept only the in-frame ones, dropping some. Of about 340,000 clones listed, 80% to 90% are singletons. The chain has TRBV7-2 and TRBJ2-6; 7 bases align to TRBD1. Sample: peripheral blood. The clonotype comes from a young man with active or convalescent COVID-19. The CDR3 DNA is TGTGCCAGCAGCGCCCAGACAGGGTCCGGGGCCAACGTCCTGACTTTC. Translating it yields CASSAQTGSGANVLTF.